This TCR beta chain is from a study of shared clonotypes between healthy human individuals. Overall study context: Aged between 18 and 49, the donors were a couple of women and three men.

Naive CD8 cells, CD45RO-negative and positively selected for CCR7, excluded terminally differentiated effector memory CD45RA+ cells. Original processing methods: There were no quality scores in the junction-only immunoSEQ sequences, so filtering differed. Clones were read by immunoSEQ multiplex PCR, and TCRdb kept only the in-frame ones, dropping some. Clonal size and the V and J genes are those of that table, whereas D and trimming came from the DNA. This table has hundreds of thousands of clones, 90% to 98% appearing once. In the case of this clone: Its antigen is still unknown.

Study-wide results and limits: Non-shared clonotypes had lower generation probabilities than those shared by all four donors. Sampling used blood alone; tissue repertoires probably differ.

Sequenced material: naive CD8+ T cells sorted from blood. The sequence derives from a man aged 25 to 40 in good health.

The CDR3 loop reads CASSLAQMMNTEAFF. CDR3 DNA: TGTGCCAGCAGCTTAGCCCAGATGATGAACACTGAAGCTTTCTTT. The chain carries TRBV7-9 and TRBJ1-1; D gene ambiguous. The ends were cut back, 0 bases at V and 0 bases at J, with 8 bases in the middle. The length of the CDR3 is 15 residues. Looked up from germline, CDR1 is SEHNR and CDR2 is FQNEAQ (reference sequence). The whole variable domain, filled in from reference TRBV7-9 and TRBJ1-1, reads DTGVSQNPRHKITKRGQNVTFRCDPISEHNRLYWYRQTLGQGPEFLTYFQNEAQLEKSRLLSDRFSAERPKGSFSTLEIQRTEQGDSAMYLCASSLAQMMNTEAFFGQGTRLTVV.